Each of the 22 T cell receptor beta chains below was sequenced from the same sample in a study of Graves' ophthalmopathy and Graves' hyperthyroidism (dated by TCRdb to 2017 to 2018). Instrument used: Illumina HiSeq 2000. For repertoire sequencing, TCR beta CDR3 regions were amplified from RNA transcripts. HTBI primers and the Qiagen OneStep RT-PCR kit were used in a first-round RT-PCR, which was followed by a second-round multiplex PCR, size selection and purification. TCRdb handled the public reads itself, with Q25 trimming in fastp and clone calling in MiXCR, and kept productive beta chains. Entries are consolidated by CDR3 protein sequence, retaining the most common genes and DNA. This sample is represented by approximately 410,000 distinct CDR3 sequences; 15% to 19% of them were singletons. Roughly 7% of the sample rests with the top ten. Sequenced: peripheral blood. The receptors stem from a woman younger than 30 with stable Graves' hyperthyroidism. Donor details come from another sample of the same person, matched by shared clones.

This clonotype was seen ten or more times. This chain joins TRBV6-2 or TRBV6-3 and TRBJ2-5; TRBD1 agrees at 8 bases. V shed 10 bases and J 3 bases; nucleotides not matched to a gene: 7. From germline, CDR1 is MNHEY and CDR2 SVGEGT. The CDR3 runs to 13 residues. The CDR3 loop is CATRDRGEETQYF. In DNA, the CDR3 is TGTGCCACCCGAGACAGGGGTGAAGAGACCCAGTACTTC.

This clonotype was observed at least ten times. The genes are TRBV6-2 or TRBV6-3 and TRBJ2-7; 7 nucleotides match TRBD2. This CDR3 has 15 residues. The J segment lost 2 bases and the V segment lost 2 bases, leaving 6 bases of the junction unmatched. Per germline, CDR1 MNHEY and CDR2 SVGEGT. This CDR3 is CASSYGWDYTYEQYF. The CDR3 nucleotides are TGTGCCAGCAGTTACGGCTGGGACTACACCTACGAGCAGTACTTC.

This clonotype was observed at least ten times. The chain links TRBV7-2 to TRBJ1-5; D unresolved. This CDR3 spans 13 amino acids. From germline, CDR1 is SGHTA and CDR2 FQGNSA. Trimming cost V 3 bases and J 4 bases, with 7 bases left between them. The CDR3 spells CASSFYTNQPQHF. DNA of the CDR3: TGTGCCAGCAGCTTCTACACTAATCAGCCCCAGCATTTT.

This clonotype showed up many times. The rearrangement uses TRBV19 and TRBJ1-1, with 9 nucleotides matching TRBD1. CDR1 and CDR2 (germline): LNHDA, SQIVND (reference sequence). The CDR3 contains 14 residues. V lost 3 bases and J lost 3; bases outside the gene matches: 2. The CDR3 reads CASSIWTGDTEAFF. The CDR3 nucleotides read TGTGCCAGTAGTATTTGGACAGGGGACACTGAAGCTTTCTTT.

Many counts were recorded for this clonotype. The chain couples TRBV20-1 to TRBJ1-5; D gene unclear. The CDR3 spans 15 residues. Trimming stripped 0 bases from V and 4 bases from J, with 13 bases between. Germline values: CDR1 DFQATT, CDR2 SNEGSKA (reference sequence). The CDR3 here is CSAREPGIRNQPQHF. CDR3 bases: TGCAGTGCTAGAGAGCCGGGAATTCGGAATCAGCCCCAGCATTTT.

This clonotype has just a few counts. This chain links TRBV3-1 with TRBJ1-2; D is undetermined. Trimming took off 6 bases at V and 7 bases at J, with 15 bases between the two ends. CDR3 length equals 13 residues. Germline assignment: CDR1 LGHDT and CDR2 YNNKEL (reference sequence). The chain's CDR3 is CASSPPAAGGYTF. CDR3 sequence (DNA): TGTGCCAGCAGTCCTCCAGCGGCGGGTGGCTACACCTTC. Full variable domain (outside the CDR3, taken from reference TRBV3-1 and TRBJ1-2): DTAVSQTPKYLVTQMGNDKSIKCEQNLGHDTMYWYKQDSKKFLKIMFSYNNKELIINETVPNRFSPKSPDKAHLNLHINSLELGDSAVYFCASSPPAAGGYTFGSGTRLTVV.

The gene calls are TRBV19 and TRBJ2-6; no reliable D call. Germline assignment: CDR1 LNHDA and CDR2 SQIVND (reference sequence). The CDR3 contains 17 residues. V was clipped by 4 bases and J by 0 bases, with 13 bases between them. The CDR3 spells CASSTDGMSSGANVLTF. The CDR3 region has the DNA TGTGCCAGTAGTACGGACGGAATGAGCTCTGGGGCCAACGTCCTGACTTTC.

This clonotype has at least ten counts. The V call is TRBV6-1, the J call TRBJ1-5; no reliable D call. The ends were cut back, 4 bases at V and 2 bases at J, with 12 bases in the middle. The germline V gene has CDR1 MNHNS and CDR2 SASEGT. The length of the CDR3 is 15 residues. In nucleotides, the CDR3 is TGTGCCAGCAGTGGCGGGGTTTCGGGCAATCAGCCCCAGCATTTT. Translation gives CASSGGVSGNQPQHF.

There are many counts of this clonotype. The chain couples TRBV19 to TRBJ2-2; no clear D gene. Trimming pared 7 bases from V and 4 bases from J, leaving 16 bases between. Germline CDR1 and CDR2: LNHDA and SQIVND (reference sequence). The CDR3 runs 15 residues. CDR3 residues: CASNHWWVGTGELFF. DNA of the CDR3: TGTGCCAGTAACCACTGGTGGGTTGGCACCGGGGAGCTGTTTTTT.

This clonotype appeared a few times. V and J are TRBV4-2 and TRBJ2-5, with 12 nucleotides matching TRBD2. The CDR3 covers 17 residues. V lost 5 bases, J lost 5 bases, and 12 bases stayed unmatched. Germline values: CDR1 LGHNA, CDR2 YNFKEQ. The CDR3 sequence is CASSIRASGGAGETQYF. CDR3 in DNA: TGTGCCAGCAGCATACGGGCTAGCGGGGGGGCCGGGGAGACCCAGTACTTC.

This clonotype has a count of ten or more. The CDR3 DNA sequence: TGTGCCAGCAGCCAAGACCTGCTGAACACTGAAGCTTTCTTT. It translates to CASSQDLLNTEAFF. V is TRBV14 and J is TRBJ1-1; D uncertain. This CDR3 has 14 residues. Per the germline V gene, CDR1 is SGHDN and CDR2 is FVKESK. The V and J ends lost 0 bases and 0 bases respectively, with 5 bases between them.

This clonotype came up many times. In DNA, the CDR3 is TGTGCCAGCAGTTTAGGGTCAGGGGCTCAGGAGCAGTACTTC. Protein: CASSLGSGAQEQYF. The J gene is TRBJ2-7, the V gene TRBV12-3 or TRBV12-4; perhaps TRBD1 as D (6 bases). Trimming pared 1 base from V and 7 bases from J, leaving 14 bases between. The CDR3 runs 14 residues.

The rearrangement uses TRBV11-2 and TRBJ1-1; D gene uncertain. Germline V CDR1 and CDR2: SGHAT, FQNNGV. This CDR3 contains 12 residues. Trimming took 1 base from V and 11 from J, leaving 11 bases between them. Here the CDR3 reads CASSLGSALAFF. In DNA, the CDR3 is TGTGCCAGCAGCTTAGGATCTGCGTTGGCTTTCTTT.

On this clonotype itself: This may arise from a read error, as a much more abundant clone is one base away. CDR3 DNA sequence: TGTGCCAGCTCCCCCCGTGCAGGGTGGGTTCTCACTGAAGCTTTCTTT. Encoded protein: CASSPRAGWVLTEAFF. The chain has TRBV6-1 and TRBJ1-1; a possible D gene is TRBD1 (5 bases). The germline V and J ends were trimmed by 8 bases and 4 bases, with 23 bases remaining between them. CDR3 length: 16 residues. CDR1 is MNHNS and CDR2 is SASEGT in the germline V gene.

Ten or more counts support this clonotype. V and J are TRBV6-4 and TRBJ2-2; 7 bases are shared with TRBD2. The J segment lost 5 bases and the V segment lost 5 bases, leaving 14 bases of the junction unmatched. Germline loops: CDR1 MRHNA, CDR2 SNTAGT. The CDR3 length is 17 residues. The CDR3 spells CASSPPFRGVRTGELFF. The DNA of the CDR3 is TGTGCCAGCAGTCCACCCTTTCGGGGGGTCAGGACCGGGGAGCTGTTTTTT.

This clonotype was counted ten times or more. The rearrangement uses TRBV12-3 or TRBV12-4 and TRBJ1-2; D remains unclear. The ends were cut back, 2 bases at V and 0 bases at J, with 4 bases in the middle. The CDR3 contains 13 residues. This CDR3 is CASSLIPNYGYTF. The DNA of the CDR3 is TGTGCCAGCAGTTTAATCCCTAACTATGGCTACACCTTC.

This clonotype was recorded at least ten times. The chain joins TRBV11-2 to TRBJ1-5; 12 bases line up with TRBD1. Germline trimming cut 5 bases from V and 2 bases from J; bases unmatched to any gene: 4. The CDR3 has 16 residues. Germline V gene sequence: CDR1 SGHAT, CDR2 FQNNGV. The CDR3 DNA is TGTGCCAGCAGCGTCGGGACAGGGGGCGGCAATCAGCCCCAGCATTTT. Translating it yields CASSVGTGGGNQPQHF.

The J gene is TRBJ1-1, the V gene TRBV7-9; D is unresolved. Trimming removed 8 bases at V and 0 bases at J, with 10 bases between. Germline V CDR1 and CDR2: SEHNR, FQNEAQ (reference sequence). This CDR3 comprises 13 residues. CDR3 in amino acids: CASRQAVNTEAFF. CDR3 sequence (DNA): TGTGCCAGCCGGCAGGCGGTGAACACTGAAGCTTTCTTT.

Ten or more counts support this clonotype. The CDR3 spells CASSLDKGGQTPLHF. The CDR3 DNA follows: TGCGCCAGCAGCTTGGACAAAGGGGGTCAAACACCCCTCCACTTT. The rearrangement links TRBV5-1 to TRBJ1-6; D is possibly TRBD1 (6 bases). This CDR3 is built from 15 residues. Trimming left V 0 bases short and J 11 bases short, with 15 bases between. Germline V gives CDR1 SGHRS, CDR2 YFSETQ.

V gene TRBV28 combines with J gene TRBJ2-7, with TRBD1 as a possible D gene (6 bases). V shed 6 bases and J shed 3 bases, with 18 bases lying between them. The CDR3 extends over 15 amino acids. Germline V gene data show CDR1 as MDHEN and CDR2 as SYDVKM. CDR3 in DNA: TGTGCCAGCAGGGAACTGACAGGTACGAACTACGAGCAGTACTTC. Translation gives CASRELTGTNYEQYF.

This clonotype was found many times. J is TRBJ1-1 and V is TRBV20-1, with 8 bases lining up with TRBD1. The CDR3 consists of 12 residues. Unmatched junction bases numbered 4, after V lost 5 bases and J lost 5 bases. From germline, CDR1 is DFQATT and CDR2 SNEGSKA (reference sequence). The chain's CDR3 is CSAYRGGTEAFF. The CDR3 DNA is TGCAGTGCTTACAGGGGGGGGACTGAAGCTTTCTTT.

This clonotype was observed many times. V is TRBV7-9 and J is TRBJ1-1, with TRBD1 matching 9 bases. The CDR3 runs 15 residues. Trimming removed 4 bases from V and 4 bases from J; junction bases left unmatched: 7. From germline, CDR1 is SEHNR and CDR2 FQNEAQ (reference sequence). The CDR3 spells CASSSYRGRGTEAFF. The CDR3 DNA reads TGTGCCAGCAGCTCTTACAGGGGGCGAGGCACTGAAGCTTTCTTT.